Listed below are T cell receptor beta chains from one sample, sequenced in a study of shared clonotypes between healthy human individuals. Assay: immunoSEQ multiplex PCR; the TCRdb copy retains only in-frame clones and omits some. The sample holds over a million clones, 98% to 99% seen once. Material: naive CD4+ T cells sorted from blood. The receptors stem from a man aged 25-45 years in good health. CDR3s include the opening cysteine and the closing phenylalanine or tryptophan. A D gene is named only where the DNA matches it firmly. Clone sizes are given selectively: once, few, many, or a class where the clone is expanded.

j_call: TRBJ2-7; v_call: TRBV7-9; d_call: TRBD1; clone_size: NA; cdr3_aa: CATRTGGGEQYF; cdr3_nt: TGTGCCACCAGGACAGGGGGCGGCGAGCAGTACTTC
j_call: TRBJ1-5; v_call: TRBV5-1; d_call: TRBD1; clone_size: NA; cdr3_aa: CASSLETGQTPQHF; cdr3_nt: TGCGCCAGCAGCTTGGAGACAGGGCAGACGCCCCAGCATTTT
j_call: TRBJ1-2; v_call: TRBV6-6; d_call: NA; clone_size: NA; cdr3_aa: CASSLGQTRGYGYTF; cdr3_nt: TGTGCCAGCAGCCTCGGACAGACGAGGGGGTATGGCTACACCTTC
j_call: TRBJ2-7; v_call: TRBV19; d_call: TRBD2; clone_size: once; cdr3_aa: CASRLLAGEIYEQYF; cdr3_nt: TGTGCCAGTAGGTTACTAGCGGGAGAGATCTACGAGCAGTACTTC
j_call: TRBJ2-1; v_call: TRBV21-1; d_call: NA; clone_size: NA; cdr3_aa: CASTPDSSGTGGEQFF; cdr3_nt: TGTGCCAGCACACCGGATAGTAGCGGGACAGGGGGTGAGCAGTTCTTC
j_call: TRBJ2-2; v_call: TRBV5-4; d_call: NA; clone_size: once; cdr3_aa: CASSLGQGKHGELFF; cdr3_nt: TGTGCCAGCAGCTTGGGGCAGGGGAAACACGGGGAGCTGTTTTTT
j_call: TRBJ1-1; v_call: TRBV6-6; d_call: NA; clone_size: once; cdr3_aa: CASSFDSMNTEAFF; cdr3_nt: TGTGCCAGCAGTTTCGACTCCATGAACACTGAAGCTTTCTTT
j_call: TRBJ1-2; v_call: TRBV9; d_call: TRBD1; clone_size: NA; cdr3_aa: CASSGQGARDYGYTF; cdr3_nt: TGTGCCAGCAGCGGACAGGGGGCGCGGGACTATGGCTACACCTTC
j_call: TRBJ2-7; v_call: TRBV28; d_call: TRBD2; clone_size: NA; cdr3_aa: CASSLLGGSEQYF; cdr3_nt: TGTGCCAGCAGTTTATTAGGCGGGAGCGAGCAGTACTTC
j_call: TRBJ2-4; v_call: TRBV5-1; d_call: NA; clone_size: NA; cdr3_aa: CASSLEMGALNIQYF; cdr3_nt: TGCGCCAGCAGCTTGGAGATGGGAGCCTTAAACATTCAGTACTTC
j_call: TRBJ1-5; v_call: TRBV30; d_call: NA; clone_size: NA; cdr3_aa: CAWSEQGNQPQHF; cdr3_nt: TGTGCCTGGAGTGAACAGGGAAATCAGCCCCAGCATTTT
j_call: TRBJ1-1; v_call: TRBV5-1; d_call: NA; clone_size: NA; cdr3_aa: CASSPSGQQMNTEAFF; cdr3_nt: TGCGCCAGCAGCCCCAGTGGACAGCAGATGAACACTGAAGCTTTCTTT
j_call: TRBJ2-7; v_call: TRBV6-5; d_call: NA; clone_size: NA; cdr3_aa: CASKRGYEQYF; cdr3_nt: TGTGCCAGCAAACGGGGCTACGAGCAGTACTTC
j_call: TRBJ1-3; v_call: TRBV5-4; d_call: TRBD1; clone_size: NA; cdr3_aa: CASRRTGGGGNTIYF; cdr3_nt: TGTGCCAGCAGGCGGACAGGGGGCGGTGGAAACACCATATATTTT
j_call: TRBJ2-7; v_call: TRBV21-1; d_call: NA; clone_size: once; cdr3_aa: CASSKVLAGGPYEQYF; cdr3_nt: TGTGCCAGCAGCAAAGTCCTAGCGGGAGGGCCCTACGAGCAGTACTTC
j_call: TRBJ2-1; v_call: TRBV2; d_call: TRBD1; clone_size: NA; cdr3_aa: CASSLQQGASEQFF; cdr3_nt: TGTGCCAGCAGTTTACAACAGGGGGCGAGCGAGCAGTTCTTC
j_call: TRBJ1-4; v_call: TRBV6-1; d_call: NA; clone_size: NA; cdr3_aa: CASSDTGEKLFF; cdr3_nt: TGTGCCAGCAGTGATACAGGCGAAAAACTGTTTTTT
j_call: TRBJ1-5; v_call: TRBV15; d_call: NA; clone_size: once; cdr3_aa: CATTKGDRDSNQPQHF; cdr3_nt: TGTGCCACCACTAAGGGGGACCGAGATAGCAATCAGCCCCAGCATTTT
j_call: TRBJ2-6; v_call: TRBV10-2; d_call: TRBD1; clone_size: NA; cdr3_aa: CASSERTGGSGANVLTF; cdr3_nt: TGCGCCAGCAGTGAGCGTACAGGGGGCTCTGGGGCCAACGTCCTGACTTTC
j_call: TRBJ1-2; v_call: TRBV27; d_call: NA; clone_size: NA; cdr3_aa: CASSQSGQNYGYTF; cdr3_nt: TGTGCCAGCAGCCAAAGCGGACAGAACTATGGCTACACCTTC
j_call: TRBJ2-1; v_call: TRBV9; d_call: NA; clone_size: NA; cdr3_aa: CASSLADYNEQFF; cdr3_nt: TGTGCCAGCAGCTTAGCGGATTACAATGAGCAGTTCTTC
j_call: TRBJ2-1; v_call: TRBV4-1; d_call: TRBD2; clone_size: NA; cdr3_aa: CASSQDGAGTSGNNEQFF; cdr3_nt: TGCGCCAGCAGCCAAGATGGGGCCGGGACTAGCGGAAACAATGAGCAGTTCTTC
j_call: TRBJ1-1; v_call: TRBV29-1; d_call: NA; clone_size: NA; cdr3_aa: CSAGGRLGTEAFF; cdr3_nt: TGCAGCGCCGGGGGGAGGTTGGGCACTGAAGCTTTCTTT
j_call: TRBJ2-1; v_call: TRBV28; d_call: TRBD2; clone_size: once; cdr3_aa: CASKRPLAGGDEQFF; cdr3_nt: TGTGCCAGCAAACGTCCGTTAGCGGGAGGCGATGAGCAGTTCTTC
j_call: TRBJ1-4; v_call: TRBV5-6; d_call: NA; clone_size: NA; cdr3_aa: CASSPGGKGTNEKLFF; cdr3_nt: TGTGCCAGCAGCCCCGGCGGAAAGGGGACTAATGAAAAACTGTTTTTT
j_call: TRBJ2-5; v_call: TRBV30; d_call: NA; clone_size: NA; cdr3_aa: CAWSEFFGSGLQETQYF; cdr3_nt: TGTGCCTGGAGTGAGTTTTTCGGGAGTGGACTCCAAGAGACCCAGTACTTC
j_call: TRBJ2-3; v_call: TRBV5-1; d_call: TRBD1; clone_size: NA; cdr3_aa: CASTRTGSTDTQYF; cdr3_nt: TGCGCCAGCACTAGGACAGGAAGCACAGATACGCAGTATTTT
j_call: TRBJ1-1; v_call: TRBV28; d_call: NA; clone_size: NA; cdr3_aa: CASSALGSGAFF; cdr3_nt: TGTGCCAGCAGTGCCCTAGGTTCGGGAGCTTTCTTT
j_call: TRBJ2-4; v_call: TRBV5-4; d_call: NA; clone_size: NA; cdr3_aa: CASSLQEAGQNIQYF; cdr3_nt: TGTGCCAGCAGCTTGCAAGAGGCGGGGCAAAACATTCAGTACTTC
j_call: TRBJ2-1; v_call: TRBV10-2; d_call: NA; clone_size: NA; cdr3_aa: CASSYLRDEQFF; cdr3_nt: TGCGCCAGCAGTTATCTTAGGGATGAGCAGTTCTTC
j_call: TRBJ1-5; v_call: TRBV28; d_call: NA; clone_size: NA; cdr3_aa: CASGGRARNQPQHF; cdr3_nt: TGTGCCAGCGGAGGGAGGGCGCGGAACCAGCCCCAGCATTTT
j_call: TRBJ2-3; v_call: TRBV5-1; d_call: NA; clone_size: NA; cdr3_aa: CASSATASTDTQYF; cdr3_nt: TGCGCCAGCAGCGCGACGGCTAGCACAGATACGCAGTATTTT
j_call: TRBJ2-4; v_call: TRBV6-5; d_call: NA; clone_size: NA; cdr3_aa: CASSPPGVDIQYF; cdr3_nt: TGTGCCAGCAGTCCCCCGGGCGTAGACATTCAGTACTTC
j_call: TRBJ2-1; v_call: TRBV19; d_call: NA; clone_size: NA; cdr3_aa: CASSPATNYNEQFF; cdr3_nt: TGTGCCAGTAGTCCCGCTACCAACTACAATGAGCAGTTCTTC
j_call: TRBJ2-7; v_call: TRBV11-2; d_call: NA; clone_size: NA; cdr3_aa: CASSLTRDLQYF; cdr3_nt: TGTGCCAGCAGCTTAACTAGGGACTTGCAGTACTTC
j_call: TRBJ2-3; v_call: TRBV6-5; d_call: NA; clone_size: NA; cdr3_aa: CASSYGLFDTQYF; cdr3_nt: TGTGCCAGCAGTTACGGACTTTTTGATACGCAGTATTTT
j_call: TRBJ2-1; v_call: TRBV14; d_call: NA; clone_size: NA; cdr3_aa: CASSQDLASSYNEQFF; cdr3_nt: TGTGCCAGCAGCCAAGATCTGGCTAGTTCCTACAATGAGCAGTTCTTC
j_call: TRBJ1-2; v_call: TRBV5-1; d_call: TRBD1; clone_size: NA; cdr3_aa: CASSLDRGGSGYTF; cdr3_nt: TGCGCCAGCAGCTTGGATAGAGGGGGCAGCGGCTACACCTTC
j_call: TRBJ2-6; v_call: TRBV9; d_call: NA; clone_size: NA; cdr3_aa: CASSAQLMVPGANVLTF; cdr3_nt: TGTGCCAGCAGCGCCCAGCTTATGGTCCCTGGGGCCAACGTCCTGACTTTC
j_call: TRBJ1-1; v_call: TRBV6-5; d_call: TRBD1; clone_size: NA; cdr3_aa: CASSYSQGARTEAFF; cdr3_nt: TGTGCCAGCAGCTACTCACAGGGGGCGCGCACTGAAGCTTTCTTT
j_call: TRBJ2-2; v_call: TRBV5-1; d_call: TRBD2; clone_size: NA; cdr3_aa: CASSPEGSGRADTGELFF; cdr3_nt: TGCGCCAGCAGCCCTGAGGGGAGCGGGAGGGCCGACACCGGGGAGCTGTTTTTT
j_call: TRBJ2-7; v_call: TRBV27; d_call: TRBD2; clone_size: NA; cdr3_aa: CASSPSGRSDEQYF; cdr3_nt: TGTGCCAGCAGTCCAAGCGGGAGGTCCGACGAGCAGTACTTC
j_call: TRBJ2-3; v_call: TRBV7-9; d_call: NA; clone_size: NA; cdr3_aa: CASSFIGVDTQYF; cdr3_nt: TGTGCCAGCAGCTTTATTGGAGTAGATACGCAGTATTTT
j_call: TRBJ1-1; v_call: TRBV18; d_call: NA; clone_size: NA; cdr3_aa: CASSEQGMNTEAFF; cdr3_nt: TGTGCCAGCTCCGAACAGGGCATGAACACTGAAGCTTTCTTT
j_call: TRBJ1-3; v_call: TRBV11-2; d_call: TRBD1; clone_size: NA; cdr3_aa: CASSFLGQGHGNTIYF; cdr3_nt: TGTGCCAGCAGCTTCTTGGGACAGGGACATGGAAACACCATATATTTT
j_call: TRBJ2-3; v_call: TRBV4-1; d_call: TRBD2; clone_size: NA; cdr3_aa: CASSQGTSGRMRHADTQYF; cdr3_nt: TGCGCCAGCAGCCAGGGGACTAGCGGGAGAATGCGGCACGCAGATACGCAGTATTTT
j_call: TRBJ2-7; v_call: TRBV29-1; d_call: NA; clone_size: NA; cdr3_aa: CSVQERNNPGEQYF; cdr3_nt: TGCAGCGTGCAGGAGCGGAATAACCCCGGCGAGCAGTACTTC
j_call: TRBJ1-2; v_call: TRBV9; d_call: TRBD1; clone_size: once; cdr3_aa: CASSKRDRGRDDGYTF; cdr3_nt: TGTGCCAGCAGCAAACGGGACAGGGGGCGCGATGATGGCTACACCTTC
j_call: TRBJ2-3; v_call: TRBV5-1; d_call: NA; clone_size: once; cdr3_aa: CASSFTGGTDTQYF; cdr3_nt: TGCGCCAGCAGCTTCACCGGGGGCACAGATACGCAGTATTTT
j_call: TRBJ2-3; v_call: TRBV5-6; d_call: TRBD2; clone_size: once; cdr3_aa: CASSLRAMGLAVRTDTQYF; cdr3_nt: TGTGCCAGCAGCTTGCGTGCGATGGGACTAGCGGTAAGAACAGATACGCAGTATTTT
j_call: TRBJ2-7; v_call: TRBV14; d_call: TRBD1; clone_size: NA; cdr3_aa: CASSQDTGQGLYEQYF; cdr3_nt: TGTGCCAGCAGCCAAGATACGGGACAGGGCCTGTACGAGCAGTACTTC
j_call: TRBJ1-1; v_call: TRBV18; d_call: TRBD1; clone_size: NA; cdr3_aa: CASSFDRAEAFF; cdr3_nt: TGTGCCAGCTCATTCGACAGGGCTGAAGCTTTCTTT
j_call: TRBJ2-1; v_call: TRBV5-4; d_call: TRBD1; clone_size: NA; cdr3_aa: CASSAKDRGRNEQFF; cdr3_nt: TGTGCCAGCAGCGCAAAAGACAGGGGCAGGAATGAGCAGTTCTTC